This is a list of T cell receptor beta chains from one sample in a study of blood T cell dynamics during melanoma immunotherapy. Method: immunoSEQ multiplex PCR; TCRdb's copy keeps in-frame clones and lacks some. The table shows around 16,000 clones, with just over 90% occurring only once. Sequenced material: blood, taken from a patient treated with checkpoint blockade. Receptors originate from a human donor with melanoma. Both conserved end residues are part of each CDR3. A D gene is named only where the DNA matches it firmly. Part of the rows lack a size; the others show once, few, many or a class for expanded clones.

cdr3_nt cdr3_aa clone_size j_call v_call cdr3_length d_call
TGTGCCAGCAGCCTACCAAGTTATGGCTACACCTTC CASSLPSYGYTF NA TRBJ1-2 TRBV6-1 12 NA
TGCGCCAGCAGCCAAGAAGCTAACAGGGACATTGAGCAGTTCTTC CASSQEANRDIEQFF NA TRBJ2-1 TRBV4-1 15 NA
TGTGCCAGCAGCTTAGCTTACACAGATACGCAGTATTTT CASSLAYTDTQYF NA TRBJ2-3 TRBV7-2 13 NA
TGCGCCAGCAGCTTGGCGGGGGCCTACAATGAGCAGTTCTTC CASSLAGAYNEQFF NA TRBJ2-1 TRBV5-1 14 NA
TGTGCCAGCAGCCCAGAGACAGGCTCCTACGAGCAGTACTTC CASSPETGSYEQYF few TRBJ2-7 TRBV7-6 14 NA
TGTGCCAGCAGCGTAGGCAACACCGGGGAGCTGTTTTTT CASSVGNTGELFF once TRBJ2-2 TRBV9 13 NA
TGTGCCACCAGCAGTTTTCCCTTTCCGGGACAGGGAGGCCAGGGGCCCTACGAGCAGTACTTC CATSSFPFPGQGGQGPYEQYF NA TRBJ2-7 TRBV15 21 TRBD1
TGCGCCAGCAGCCAGGCCCCAGGGGGCGAGGAGTACTTC CASSQAPGGEEYF NA TRBJ2-7 TRBV4-3 13 TRBD1
TGCGCCAGCAGCTCGGGACAGGGAAGAACGGCTTTCTTT CASSSGQGRTAFF NA TRBJ1-1 TRBV5-1 13 TRBD1
TGTGCCAGCAGCTTAGTTTCAGGTTTGGGGAACACTGAAGCTTTCTTT CASSLVSGLGNTEAFF NA TRBJ1-1 TRBV7-8 16 NA
TGCAGCGTTGAAGGCGGGGGCCCCAATGAGCAGTTCTTC CSVEGGGPNEQFF NA TRBJ2-1 TRBV29-1 13 NA
TGTGCCAGCAGCGGGACTAGCGGACCGTACGAGCAGTACTTC CASSGTSGPYEQYF NA TRBJ2-7 TRBV9 14 TRBD2
TGCGCCAGCAGCTTTGCTAGCGGGAGTAGGAATGAGCAGTTCTTC CASSFASGSRNEQFF NA TRBJ2-1 TRBV5-1 15 TRBD2
TGTGCCAGCAGCGTAGCTACTTTTACGGGCCCAGGGGGCTCTGGAAACACCATATATTTT CASSVATFTGPGGSGNTIYF NA TRBJ1-3 TRBV9 20 TRBD1
TGTGCCAGCAGTTTAGGACAGGGCAATCAGCCCCAGCATTTT CASSLGQGNQPQHF NA TRBJ1-5 TRBV27 14 TRBD1
TGTGCCAGCAGCCCAGACAGAAACCCTGGCTACACCTTC CASSPDRNPGYTF NA TRBJ1-2 TRBV5-4 13 NA
TGTGCCAGCAGCTACAGGGGGCCAGATACGCAGTATTTT CASSYRGPDTQYF NA TRBJ2-3 TRBV5-4 13 TRBD1